These T cell receptor beta chains were read from a single sample in a study of OX40 agonist ivuxolimab in advanced cancers. The table came from immunoSEQ multiplex PCR; TCRdb's copy has only in-frame clones and leaves some out. The table lists 66,000 or so clones, 85% of them singletons. The input for sequencing was CD4+ or CD8+ T cells sorted from blood, taken in a trial of the OX40 agonist ivuxolimab. The receptors originated from an adult with an advanced solid tumor such as melanoma, head and neck, liver or kidney cancer. Each CDR3 is given with its conserved first and last residue. D genes are given only for firm matches. Only some rows state a clone size, as once, few, many or a class for expanded clones.

d_call: TRBD2; clone_size: .; j_call: TRBJ2-7; v_call: TRBV28; cdr3_aa: CAGSSGGSTYEQYF; cdr3_nt: TGTGCCGGGTCGAGCGGGGGGAGTACCTACGAGCAGTACTTC
d_call: .; clone_size: .; j_call: TRBJ2-7; v_call: TRBV11-2; cdr3_aa: CASSPGPSGYEQYF; cdr3_nt: TGTGCCAGCAGCCCTGGACCCAGTGGCTACGAGCAGTACTTC
d_call: .; clone_size: .; j_call: TRBJ2-3; v_call: TRBV5-1; cdr3_aa: CASSLVGLSTQYF; cdr3_nt: TGCGCCAGCAGCTTGGTGGGACTGAGTACGCAGTATTTT
d_call: .; clone_size: .; j_call: TRBJ1-2; v_call: TRBV2; cdr3_aa: CASTPDGSYGYTF; cdr3_nt: TGTGCCAGCACCCCGGACGGAAGCTATGGCTACACCTTC
d_call: .; clone_size: once; j_call: TRBJ1-1; v_call: TRBV9; cdr3_aa: CASSVEASMNTEAFF; cdr3_nt: TGTGCCAGCAGCGTAGAAGCCAGCATGAACACTGAAGCTTTCTTT
d_call: .; clone_size: .; j_call: TRBJ1-2; v_call: TRBV6-6; cdr3_aa: CASSYQQGGYGYTF; cdr3_nt: TGTGCCAGCAGTTACCAACAGGGCGGCTATGGCTACACCTTC
d_call: .; clone_size: .; j_call: TRBJ2-1; v_call: TRBV11-2; cdr3_aa: CASSVGNEQFF; cdr3_nt: TGTGCCAGCAGCGTAGGGAATGAGCAGTTCTTC
d_call: TRBD1; clone_size: .; j_call: TRBJ1-2; v_call: TRBV5-1; cdr3_aa: CASSLGQGHHGYTF; cdr3_nt: TGCGCCAGCAGCTTAGGACAGGGGCATCATGGCTACACCTTC
d_call: TRBD2; clone_size: once; j_call: TRBJ2-2; v_call: TRBV11-3; cdr3_aa: CASSFSAGSTGELFF; cdr3_nt: TGTGCCAGCAGCTTTTCAGCGGGAAGCACCGGGGAGCTGTTTTTT
d_call: .; clone_size: .; j_call: TRBJ1-5; v_call: TRBV5-1; cdr3_aa: CASSLETPSNQPQHF; cdr3_nt: TGCGCCAGCAGCTTGGAGACACCGAGCAATCAGCCCCAGCATTTT
d_call: .; clone_size: .; j_call: TRBJ1-6; v_call: TRBV30; cdr3_aa: CAWSQGNSPLHF; cdr3_nt: TGTGCCTGGAGTCAGGGGAATTCACCCCTCCACTTT